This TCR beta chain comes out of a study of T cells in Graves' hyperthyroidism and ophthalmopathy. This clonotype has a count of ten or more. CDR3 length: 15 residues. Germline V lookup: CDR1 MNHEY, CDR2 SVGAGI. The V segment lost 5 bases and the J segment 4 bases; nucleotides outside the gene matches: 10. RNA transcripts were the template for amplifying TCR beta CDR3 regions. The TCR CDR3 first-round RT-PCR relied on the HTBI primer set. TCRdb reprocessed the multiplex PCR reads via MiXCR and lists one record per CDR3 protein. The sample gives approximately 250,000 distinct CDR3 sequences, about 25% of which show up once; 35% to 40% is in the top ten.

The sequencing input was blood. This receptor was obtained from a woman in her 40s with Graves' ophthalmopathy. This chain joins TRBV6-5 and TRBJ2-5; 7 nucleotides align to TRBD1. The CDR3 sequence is CASSPGTANLETQYF. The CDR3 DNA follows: TGTGCCAGCAGTCCCGGGACAGCGAATCTAGAGACCCAGTACTTC.